The T cell receptor (beta chain) described here comes from a study of control samples from healthy donors and cancer patients. Here immunoSEQ multiplex PCR was the method, and the copy in TCRdb shows in-frame clones only, minus some. Among 85,000 to 100,000 clones, just over 90% were seen once, and the ten largest hold about 7.3%. The V and J ends lost 3 bases and 0 bases respectively, with 8 bases between them. From germline, CDR1 is DFQATT and CDR2 SNEGSKA (reference sequence). The CDR3 is 14 residues long. This TCR derives from a man aged 18 to 29 in good health. Sequenced: blood. This chain uses TRBV20-1 with TRBJ1-4; D is unresolved. CDR3 loop: CSASEGTTNEKLFF. CDR3 coding DNA: TGCAGTGCTAGTGAGGGTACAACTAATGAAAAACTGTTTTTT.